This T cell receptor beta chain was documented in a study of blood T cell repertoires in COVID-19. Data came from immunoSEQ multiplex PCR; TCRdb stores just in-frame clones and leaves some out. Of around 400,000 clones listed, around 89% are singletons. The CDR3 totals 15 residues. Per germline, CDR1 SNHLY and CDR2 FYNNEI. The V gene lost 4 bases and the J gene lost 5 bases, with 17 bases spanning the gap. Material for sequencing was peripheral blood. This chain joins TRBV2 and TRBJ1-1; D gene ambiguous. This receptor was obtained from a man between 35 and 55 years old with acute or convalescent COVID-19. DNA of the CDR3: TGTGCCAGCAGTGGCGCAGGCGGAGGACGGACTGAAGCTTTCTTT. Protein: CASSGAGGGRTEAFF.